The source of this T cell receptor beta chain is a study of cytomegalovirus exposure and HLA in healthy donors (dated by TCRdb to 2016 to 2017). In the study overall: In an earlier analysis of roughly 500 of the donors, under 300 Gb of sequence data and 120 million or so unique TCR beta sequences from 180 million or so T cells were reported. Approximately 300 gigabases of sequencing data and roughly 80 million unique TCR sequences made up an early release that covered under 750 HLA-typed donors. The genetic ancestry cluster associated with self-reported Caucasian donors included over 65% of the approximately 410 genotyped donors. The study aimed to test whether signatures of past pathogen exposure could be identified by cataloging public T cell receptors. The study used immunosequencing to profile the T cell repertoires of under 700 subjects and linked those repertoires to cytomegalovirus serostatus. Besides the first cohort of more than 650 subjects, a separate validation cohort made up of some 110 different subjects was used. To predict cytomegalovirus infection status, the study brought together high-throughput TCR immunosequencing, statistical association of individual TCRs with disease status, and machine learning. In a later analysis, previously published TCR beta repertoires from more than 500 donors were re-analyzed and high-resolution HLA genotyping was added so that TCR occurrence patterns could be studied. Rather than using new phenotypic data, the later analysis identified candidate immune exposures from TCR beta sequences and from how often those sequences occurred across donors. An earlier analysis of some 500 of the donors used high-throughput TCR beta sequencing to judge whether each TCR beta V gene segment behaved as functional or pseudogenic. Alongside the repertoire data, information on donor age, sex, ethnicity and CMV serostatus was compiled. A later genetic analysis used genome-wide SNP genotypes for about 55% of the 666 donors, treating that subset as a discovery cohort. All discovery cohort repertoires had been generated using a single sequencing platform. Both class I and class II loci were covered by HLA typing, at four-digit resolution. Typing coverage varied by locus: roughly 620-640 donors for A, B, C, DRB1 and DQB1; more than 500 for DQA1; around 570 for DPA1; approximately 470 for DPB1. Four or five DR-DQ haplotypes were handled as single units for association and clustering, since linkage in the cohort was strong. Among 300 to 450 genotyped donors of the cohort, an average of approximately 240,000 unique TCR beta nucleotide sequences were sequenced per donor, roughly a sixth of them non-productive.

The cysteine opens and the phenylalanine closes a CDR3 of 13 amino acids. Only the CDR3 DNA stays, 39 bases, in frame from base 1. CDR1 is given as SQVTM and CDR2 as ANQGSEA, both from the germline V gene. The V end loses 2 bases and the J end loses 7 bases, and a stretch of 11 bases separates them. Library preparation employed the immunoSEQ multiplex PCR assay. For the multiplex PCR, a mixture combining 60 forward primers for TCR Vbeta segments and 13 reverse primers for TCR Jbeta segments was used. Amplification of the CDR3 region of rearranged TCR beta genes was performed with a multiplex PCR assay on genomic DNA. Amplified TCR beta libraries were sequenced as 87-base-pair reads on the Illumina HiSeq System. The authors processed their data as follows. In a later analysis, some 80 million unique TCR beta chains were counted across the 690 or so repertoires, and approximately 9.9 million of these chains were shared by at least two donors. A nearest-neighbor algorithm error-corrected the raw reads and collapsed the reads into unique sequences, merging closely related sequences to remove PCR and sequencing errors. CDR3 sequences were aligned to IMGT reference sequences to assign V, D and J gene segments. Each retained sequence needed at least a six-nucleotide match to both a V gene segment and a J gene segment. Rearrangements were classified as productive when the CDR3 lacked stop codons and remained in frame with V and J, and all other rearrangements were classified as non-productive. Following IMGT convention, CDR3 was defined as the stretch from the second conserved V-encoded cysteine up to the conserved J-encoded phenylalanine. Sequences without an unambiguous match to a single V gene segment were excluded from the earlier analysis of over 500 of the donors. In an earlier analysis of some 590 of the donors, a V segment was called functional when productive rearrangements were above 56.7%, and segregating when the standard deviation between donors exceeded 5%. A statistical classification framework was built to diagnose cytomegalovirus status from the catalog of TCR beta chain sequences. In a later analysis, TCR nucleotide sequences were compared against IMGT/GENE-DB human TR gene sequences so that V and J genes could be assigned. Using the TCRdist pipeline, a later analysis assigned CDR3 sequences along with most-parsimonious VDJ recombination scenarios. In a later analysis, every TCR beta chain was defined by the combination of its CDR3 amino acid sequence and its V-gene family, and reads without a unique V-gene family were dropped. To address suspected cross-contamination and a sequencing artifact, a later analysis removed 592 highly shared, low-generation-probability nucleotide sequences. A later analysis calculated a clonal expansion index for each public chain from normalized within-repertoire ranks of inferred template counts. In a later analysis, generation probabilities were computed using a VDJ recombination model fitted to out-of-frame rearrangements, and the results were checked against IGoR. Hypergeometric tests were used in a later analysis to score TCR-TCR, TCR-HLA and TCR-CMV co-occurrence, with a repertoire-size bias correction applied to the TCR pairs. In a later analysis, false discovery rates were estimated by permuting HLA or CMV assignments 20 times. A later analysis grouped co-occurring TCRs with DBSCAN, adding TCRdist sequence similarity when clustering within HLA-allele-positive subsets. Repertoires with fewer than 30,000 or more than 120,000 public chains were left out of co-occurrence clustering, as were a handful of repertoires with anomalous nucleotide sharing. The table was pulled from immuneACCESS by TCRdb, which kept in-frame rearrangements only. Such tables lose some clones; where checked, under half of the loss comes from unresolved V genes, and the rest has no known cause. Clonal size and the V and J genes are those of that table, whereas D and trimming came from the DNA. For this sample there are approximately 200,000 clones; roughly 77% appear just once. Approximately 2.8% of the sample is held by the ten biggest clonotypes.

The cohort comprised some 730 healthy bone marrow donors. All cohort members were sampled while nominally healthy, although unrecorded immune exposures were likely present. The donor was CMV seropositive and was included in the group of approximately 310 seropositive cohort members. A peripheral blood sample was collected from each donor, and TCR beta sequencing was performed on peripheral blood mononuclear cells. The Qiagen DNeasy Blood Extraction Kit was used to extract genomic DNA from the blood cell samples. General study outcomes and caveats: Linkage disequilibrium might explain the correlated functional status among segregating V segments, but an unknown experimental factor could not be excluded. In a later genetic analysis, fewer N-insertions in productive TCRs were reported among donors in an Asian-associated ancestry cluster than the roughly 700-donor mean. In an earlier analysis of a few hundred of the donors, most TCR beta V segments were observed in productive rearrangements about 90% or about 30% of the time, broadly matching IMGT annotations. Three of the identified cytomegalovirus-associated TCR beta chains were confirmed in vitro to be specific for cytomegalovirus antigens. In the study, about 150 TCR beta chains were listed as associated with cytomegalovirus. A further reported finding was that TCR beta sequences accurately predicted the HLA-A and HLA-B alleles for most subjects in the first cohort. Cytomegalovirus status was reported to be diagnosed by the classifier with high specificity and sensitivity in both the original and validation cohorts. In a later analysis, HLA-associated TCR beta chains showed more clonal expansion and lower generation probabilities than non-associated chains that were equally common. A later analysis reported that several top co-occurrence clusters appeared linked to parvovirus B19, influenza, CMV and Epstein-Barr virus. Most TCR sequences were seen in very few donors, while some public TCRs were found in many individuals. Because the 87-base-pair reads could not distinguish some IMGT-functional V segments, including TRBV6-2 and TRBV6-3, those segments were excluded. The only immune exposure information available for the cohort was CMV serostatus. A later analysis found that most CMV-associated TCR beta chains appeared HLA-restricted, with HLA associations seemingly driven largely by CMV exposure. Specific HLA alleles were associated with 16,951 TCR beta sequences at a false discovery rate of 0.05 in a later analysis. An association between a missense DCLRE1C variant and V-gene and J-gene trimming of TCR beta chains was found in a later genetic analysis and replicated in an independent cohort. This cohort had only TCR beta chains sequenced, and the lack of alpha or paired-chain data limited which features could be detected. HLA typing was unavailable for some donors at each locus, so association tests used only the typed subset. Presence/absence analyses assumed roughly uniform sequencing depth across donors, an assumption that may not hold. The authors suggested that the approach could potentially be generalized to other disease states and immunological phenotypes. Because counts were too low, around 18 rarely observed V segments, including chromosome 9 orphons, were left out of the earlier analysis of over 550 of the donors. A later analysis found that TCR association rates varied across HLA loci, with DRB1 alleles showing the most associated TCRs and HLA-C alleles the fewest. When HLA alleles, especially DR and DQ, strongly co-occurred, attributing TCR associations to individual alleles was difficult. The sequencing pipeline was judged likely to have produced a cluster of highly shared sequence variants as a technical artifact.

A remark on this clone: The clone's antigen remains unknown. Per-nucleotide qualities are absent, and no much larger clonotype sits a single base away.

The source is a young woman in good health and CMV-seropositive. Sequencing was carried out using PBMCs. The chain uses TRBV29-1 and TRBJ2-2; the D gene is unclear. The CDR3 reads CSVERVFGGELFF. The nucleotide sequence is given as TGCAGCGTTGAACGGGTATTTGGCGGGGAGCTGTTTTTT.